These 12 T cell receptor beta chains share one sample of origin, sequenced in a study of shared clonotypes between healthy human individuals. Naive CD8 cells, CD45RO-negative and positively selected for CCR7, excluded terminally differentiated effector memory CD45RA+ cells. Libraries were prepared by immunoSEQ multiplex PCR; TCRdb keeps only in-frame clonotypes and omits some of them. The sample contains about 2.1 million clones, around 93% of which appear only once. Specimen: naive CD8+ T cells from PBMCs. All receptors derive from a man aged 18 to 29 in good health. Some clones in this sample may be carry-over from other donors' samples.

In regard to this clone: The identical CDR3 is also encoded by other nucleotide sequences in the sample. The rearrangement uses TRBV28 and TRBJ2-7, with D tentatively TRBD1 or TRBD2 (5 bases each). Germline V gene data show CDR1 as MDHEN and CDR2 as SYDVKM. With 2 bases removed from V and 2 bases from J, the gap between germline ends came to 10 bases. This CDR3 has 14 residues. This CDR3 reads CASSLQGDTYEQYF. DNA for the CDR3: TGTGCCAGCAGTTTACAGGGAGACACCTACGAGCAGTACTTC.

The CDR3 region has the DNA TGTGCCAGCAGTTTATCGAGGTGGGGGGGAGGGGATCAGCCCCAGCATTTT. Translation gives CASSLSRWGGGDQPQHF. The chain combines TRBV27 with TRBJ1-5; D is possibly TRBD1 (5 bases). V lost 0 bases and J 5 bases, leaving 17 bases between the germline ends. CDR1 is MNHEY and CDR2 is SMNVEV in the germline V gene (reference sequence). The CDR3 runs to 17 residues.

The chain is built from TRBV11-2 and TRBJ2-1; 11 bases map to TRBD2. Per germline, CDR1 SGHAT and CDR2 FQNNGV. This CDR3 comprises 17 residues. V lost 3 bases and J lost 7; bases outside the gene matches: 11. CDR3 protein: CASSLYTLAGVWNEQFF. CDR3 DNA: TGTGCCAGCAGCTTGTATACACTAGCGGGAGTTTGGAATGAGCAGTTCTTC.

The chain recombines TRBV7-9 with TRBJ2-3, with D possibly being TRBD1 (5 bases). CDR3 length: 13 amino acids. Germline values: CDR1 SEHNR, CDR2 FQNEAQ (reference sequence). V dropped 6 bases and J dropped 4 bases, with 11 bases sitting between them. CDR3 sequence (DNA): TGTGCCAGCAGACAGCCGACAGCAGATACGCAGTATTTT. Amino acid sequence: CASRQPTADTQYF.

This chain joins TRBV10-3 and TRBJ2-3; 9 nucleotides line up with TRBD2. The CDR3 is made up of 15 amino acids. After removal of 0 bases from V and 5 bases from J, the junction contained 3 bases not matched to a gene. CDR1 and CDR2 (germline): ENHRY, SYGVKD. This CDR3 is CAISESLAGRDTQYF. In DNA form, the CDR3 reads TGTGCCATCAGTGAGTCGCTAGCGGGAAGAGATACGCAGTATTTT.

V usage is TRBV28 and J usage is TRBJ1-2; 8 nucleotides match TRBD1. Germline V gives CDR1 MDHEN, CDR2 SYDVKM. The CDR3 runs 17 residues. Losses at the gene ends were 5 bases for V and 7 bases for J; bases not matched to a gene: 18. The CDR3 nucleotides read TGTGCCAGCAGTGGAAGGACAGGGTGGCTCTCCGCGGGTGGCTACACCTTC. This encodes CASSGRTGWLSAGGYTF.

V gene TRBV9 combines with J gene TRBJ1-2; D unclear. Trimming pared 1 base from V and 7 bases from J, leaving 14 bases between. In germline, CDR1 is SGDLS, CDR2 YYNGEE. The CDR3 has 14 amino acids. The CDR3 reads CASSVSPGKSGYTF. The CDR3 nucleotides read TGTGCCAGCAGCGTAAGTCCCGGGAAATCTGGCTACACCTTC.

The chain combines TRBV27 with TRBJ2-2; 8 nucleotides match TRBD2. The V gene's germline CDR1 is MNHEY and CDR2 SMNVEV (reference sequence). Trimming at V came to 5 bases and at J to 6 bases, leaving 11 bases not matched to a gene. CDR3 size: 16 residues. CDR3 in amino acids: CASSRAGVLSPGELFF. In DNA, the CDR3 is TGTGCCAGCAGTCGAGCGGGAGTTTTGAGTCCCGGGGAGCTGTTTTTT.

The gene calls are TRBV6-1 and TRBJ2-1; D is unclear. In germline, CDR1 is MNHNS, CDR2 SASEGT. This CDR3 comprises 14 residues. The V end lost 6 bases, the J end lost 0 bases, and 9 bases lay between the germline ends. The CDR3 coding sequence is TGTGCCAGCAGGACTTCCAGCTCCTACAATGAGCAGTTCTTC. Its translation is CASRTSSSYNEQFF.

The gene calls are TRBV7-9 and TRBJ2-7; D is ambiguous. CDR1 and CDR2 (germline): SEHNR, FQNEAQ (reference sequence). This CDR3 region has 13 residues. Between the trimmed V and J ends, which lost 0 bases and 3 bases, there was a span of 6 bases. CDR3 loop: CASSLASLYEQYF. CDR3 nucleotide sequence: TGTGCCAGCAGCTTAGCGTCCCTCTACGAGCAGTACTTC.

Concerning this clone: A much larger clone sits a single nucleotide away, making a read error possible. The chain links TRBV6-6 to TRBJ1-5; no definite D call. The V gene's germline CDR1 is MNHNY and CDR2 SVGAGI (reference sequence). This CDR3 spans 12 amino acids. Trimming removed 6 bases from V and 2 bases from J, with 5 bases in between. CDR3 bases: TGTGCCAGCAGCATGGGCAATCAGCCCCAGCATTTT. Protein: CASSMGNQPQHF.

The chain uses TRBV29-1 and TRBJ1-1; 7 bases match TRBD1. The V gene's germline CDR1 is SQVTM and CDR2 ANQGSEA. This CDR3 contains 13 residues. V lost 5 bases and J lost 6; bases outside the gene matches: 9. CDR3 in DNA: TGCAGCGTTCCGACAGGGTCCGGCGCTGAAGCTTTCTTT. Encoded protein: CSVPTGSGAEAFF.